A single sample gave rise to the 11 T cell receptor beta chains below, sequenced in a study of T cell changes during pregnancy in multiple sclerosis. Assay used: immunoSEQ multiplex PCR; TCRdb lists only in-frame clones, some missing. The sample has around 69,000 clones, around 94% seen once. Sequenced here: peripheral blood, sampled in the second trimester of pregnancy. These TCRs come from a female donor in good health, enrolled as a control in a pregnancy study.

The chain carries TRBV11-2 and TRBJ2-2, with 11 bases matching TRBD2. With 5 bases clipped from V and 2 bases from J, the junction kept 4 bases outside the gene matches. This CDR3 is built from 16 residues. The V gene's germline CDR1 is SGHAT and CDR2 FQNNGV. CDR3 DNA: TGTGCCAGCAGCCCACTAGCGGGGGCTAACACCGGGGAGCTGTTTTTT. Its protein is CASSPLAGANTGELFF.

The genes are TRBV5-1 and TRBJ1-5; D uncertain. V dropped 2 bases and J dropped 4 bases, with 10 bases sitting between them. Germline assignment: CDR1 SGHRS and CDR2 YFSETQ. The CDR3 runs to 14 residues. The CDR3 DNA sequence: TGCGCCAGCAGCTTCGACTACCGGAATCAGCCCCAGCATTTT. Its translation: CASSFDYRNQPQHF.

This chain joins TRBV7-9 and TRBJ2-7; D gene ambiguous. The CDR3 is made up of 12 amino acids. Trimming left V 3 bases short and J 4 bases short, with 7 bases between. Germline V gene sequence: CDR1 SEHNR, CDR2 FQNEAQ (reference sequence). CDR3 loop: CASSLTPYEQYF. CDR3 DNA: TGTGCCAGCAGCTTGACACCATACGAGCAGTACTTC.

This chain links TRBV27 with TRBJ2-1; D is perhaps TRBD2 (5 bases). V lost 4 bases and J 7 bases, leaving 8 bases between the germline ends. Germline CDR1 MNHEY, CDR2 SMNVEV (reference sequence). The CDR3 is 12 residues long. The CDR3 bases are TGTGCCAGCAGTTCTGAGGGTAATGAGCAGTTCTTC. Residues: CASSSEGNEQFF.

The table lists this clone with a count of one. The V call is TRBV7-3, the J call TRBJ2-2; a weak D match, TRBD1 (7 bases). In germline, CDR1 is SGHTA, CDR2 FQGTGA. The V end was cut by 2 bases, the J end by 7 bases, with 11 bases between. CDR3 length: 14 amino acids. The CDR3 nucleotides are TGTGCCAGCAGCTTAGCAGGGGGGAGCGGGGAGCTGTTTTTT. It translates to CASSLAGGSGELFF.

This chain joins TRBV29-1 and TRBJ2-3; maybe TRBD1 (5 bases). Germline loops: CDR1 SQVTM, CDR2 ANQGSEA. V was pared by 3 bases and J by 4 bases, with 8 bases between. There are 12 residues in the CDR3. The CDR3 bases are TGCAGCGTTGACAGGGCCCCAGATACGCAGTATTTT. As protein: CSVDRAPDTQYF.

This rearrangement joins TRBV7-9 to TRBJ2-3; a weak D match, TRBD2 (6 bases). There are 16 residues in the CDR3. Germline lookup yields CDR1 SEHNR and CDR2 FQNEAQ (reference sequence). Trimming took off 5 bases at V and 1 base at J, with 16 bases between the two ends. In DNA, the CDR3 is TGTGCCAGCAGCCCCGGAGGGGCGGGGCGCACAGATACGCAGTATTTT. It translates to CASSPGGAGRTDTQYF.

The chain couples TRBV11-2 to TRBJ2-3, with D perhaps matching TRBD1 (6 bases). The CDR3 contains 15 residues. Germline V gene data show CDR1 as SGHAT and CDR2 as FQNNGV. The germline V and J ends were trimmed by 1 base and 4 bases, with 12 bases remaining between them. CDR3 coding DNA: TGTGCCAGCAGCTTAGGCCCAGGGGAAGCAGATACGCAGTATTTT. This codes for CASSLGPGEADTQYF.

With regard to this clone: One junction end does not reproduce the germline sequence, and a read error may be involved. The chain uses TRBV4-2 and TRBJ1-5, with 9 bases lining up with TRBD1. The length of the CDR3 is 14 residues. Germline CDR1 is LGHNA and CDR2 is YNFKEQ. The CDR3 protein is CASNQEGQGQPQHF. The CDR3 bases are TGTGCCAGCAACCAAGAAGGACAGGGGCAGCCCCAGCATTTT.

The V call is TRBV7-3, the J call TRBJ2-1; possibly TRBD2 for D (5 bases). The germline V gene encodes CDR1 SGHTA and CDR2 FQGTGA. The length of the CDR3 is 16 residues. V gave up 5 bases and J gave up 4 bases, with 18 bases separating them. The CDR3 DNA sequence: TGTGCCAGCAGCCCAACCATAGGAACGGGATACAATGAGCAGTTCTTC. It encodes CASSPTIGTGYNEQFF.

The table lists this clone with a few counts. The chain combines TRBV29-1 with TRBJ1-2; weak D call: TRBD1 (5 bases). Between the trimmed V and J ends, which lost 3 bases and 6 bases, there was a span of 14 bases. The CDR3 extends over 13 amino acids. Germline assignment: CDR1 SQVTM and CDR2 ANQGSEA. The CDR3 here is CSVDSTVRNGYTF. In DNA, the CDR3 is TGCAGCGTTGATTCGACAGTTAGAAATGGCTACACCTTC.